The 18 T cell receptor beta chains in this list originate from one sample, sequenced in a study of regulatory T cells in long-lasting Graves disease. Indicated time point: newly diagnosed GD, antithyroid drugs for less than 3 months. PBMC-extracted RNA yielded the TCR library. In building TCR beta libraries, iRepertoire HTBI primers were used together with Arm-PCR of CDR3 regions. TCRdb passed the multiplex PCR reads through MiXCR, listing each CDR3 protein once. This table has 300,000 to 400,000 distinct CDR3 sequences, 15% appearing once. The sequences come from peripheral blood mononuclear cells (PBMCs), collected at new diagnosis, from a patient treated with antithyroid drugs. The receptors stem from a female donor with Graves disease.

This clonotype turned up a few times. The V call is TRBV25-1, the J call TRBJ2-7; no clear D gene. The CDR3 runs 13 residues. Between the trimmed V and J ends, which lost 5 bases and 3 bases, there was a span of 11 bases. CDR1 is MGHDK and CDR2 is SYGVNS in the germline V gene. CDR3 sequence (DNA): TGTGCCAGCAGTTTGATACCTGGCTACGAGCAGTACTTC. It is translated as CASSLIPGYEQYF.

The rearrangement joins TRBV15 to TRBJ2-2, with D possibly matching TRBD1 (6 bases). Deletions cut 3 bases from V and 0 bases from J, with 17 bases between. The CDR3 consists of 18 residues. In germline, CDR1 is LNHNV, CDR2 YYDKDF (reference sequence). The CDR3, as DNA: TGTGCCACCAGCAGCCTCTACAGGGACCTATCGAACACCGGGGAGCTGTTTTTT. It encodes CATSSLYRDLSNTGELFF.

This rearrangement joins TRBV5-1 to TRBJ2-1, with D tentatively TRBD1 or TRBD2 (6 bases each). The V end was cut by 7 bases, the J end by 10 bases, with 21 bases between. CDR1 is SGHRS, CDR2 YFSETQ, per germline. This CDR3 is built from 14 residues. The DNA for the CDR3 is TGCGCCAGCCTGAGGGGGGAGGCCGGAGGGGAGCAGTTCTTC. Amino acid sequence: CASLRGEAGGEQFF. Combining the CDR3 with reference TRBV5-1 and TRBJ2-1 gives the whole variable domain KAGVTQTPRYLIKTRGQQVTLSCSPISGHRSVSWYQQTPGQGLQFLFEYFSETQRNKGNFPGRFSGRQFSNSRSEMNVSTLELGDSALYLCASLRGEAGGEQFFGPGTRLTVL.

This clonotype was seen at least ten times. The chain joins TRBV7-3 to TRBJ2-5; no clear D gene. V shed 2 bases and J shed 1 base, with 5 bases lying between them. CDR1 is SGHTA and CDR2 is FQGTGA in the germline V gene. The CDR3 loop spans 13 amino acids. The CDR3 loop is CASSLVPQETQYF. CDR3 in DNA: TGTGCCAGCAGCTTAGTACCCCAAGAGACCCAGTACTTC.

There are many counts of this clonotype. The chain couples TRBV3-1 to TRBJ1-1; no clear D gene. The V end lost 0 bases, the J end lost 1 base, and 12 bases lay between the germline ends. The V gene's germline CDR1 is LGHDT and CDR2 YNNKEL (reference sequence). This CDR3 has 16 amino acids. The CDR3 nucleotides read TGTGCCAGCAGCCAAGAGGTATCAGCGCCGAACACTGAAGCTTTCTTT. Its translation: CASSQEVSAPNTEAFF. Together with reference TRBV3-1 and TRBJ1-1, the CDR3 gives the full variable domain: DTAVSQTPKYLVTQMGNDKSIKCEQNLGHDTMYWYKQDSKKFLKIMFSYNNKELIINETVPNRFSPKSPDKAHLNLHINSLELGDSAVYFCASSQEVSAPNTEAFFGQGTRLTVV.

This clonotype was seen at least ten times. Here the CDR3 reads CSALAVSSYNEQFF. The CDR3 DNA follows: TGCAGTGCTCTAGCGGTGAGCTCCTACAATGAGCAGTTCTTC. J is TRBJ2-1 and V is TRBV20-1; TRBD2 matches at 7 bases. The CDR3 is 14 amino acids. Trimming took 5 bases from V and 0 from J; bases not matched to a gene: 4. Germline lookup yields CDR1 DFQATT and CDR2 SNEGSKA (reference sequence).

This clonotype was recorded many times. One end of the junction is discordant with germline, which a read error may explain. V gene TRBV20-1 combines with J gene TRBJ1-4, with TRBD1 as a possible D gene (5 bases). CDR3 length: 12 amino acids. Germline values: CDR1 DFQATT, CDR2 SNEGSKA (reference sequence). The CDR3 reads CSAGDSKKKLFF. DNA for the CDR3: TGCAGTGCTGGAGACAGCAAGAAAAAACTGTTTTTT.

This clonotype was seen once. The CDR3 sequence is CASSTHSAGTSTNEQFF. CDR3 bases: TGTGCCAGCAGCACACACTCCGCCGGGACTAGCACCAATGAGCAGTTCTTC. The chain couples TRBV11-2 to TRBJ2-1; TRBD2 matches 9 bases. V lost 5 bases and J lost 6; bases outside the gene matches: 14. The germline CDR1 and CDR2 sequences are SGHAT and FQNNGV. The CDR3 is 17 amino acids.

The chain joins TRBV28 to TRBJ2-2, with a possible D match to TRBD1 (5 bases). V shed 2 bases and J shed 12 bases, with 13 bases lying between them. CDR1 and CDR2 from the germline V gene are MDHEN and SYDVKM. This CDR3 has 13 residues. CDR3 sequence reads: CASSLRNNRKLFF. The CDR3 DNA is TGTGCCAGCAGTTTAAGGAACAACAGGAAGCTGTTTTTT.

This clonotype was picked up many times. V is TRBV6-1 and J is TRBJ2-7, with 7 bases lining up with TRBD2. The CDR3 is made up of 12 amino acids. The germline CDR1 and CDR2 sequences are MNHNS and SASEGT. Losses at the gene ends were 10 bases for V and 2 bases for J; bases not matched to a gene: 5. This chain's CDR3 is CATTLAPYEQYF. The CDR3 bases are TGTGCCACCACACTAGCGCCCTACGAGCAGTACTTC.

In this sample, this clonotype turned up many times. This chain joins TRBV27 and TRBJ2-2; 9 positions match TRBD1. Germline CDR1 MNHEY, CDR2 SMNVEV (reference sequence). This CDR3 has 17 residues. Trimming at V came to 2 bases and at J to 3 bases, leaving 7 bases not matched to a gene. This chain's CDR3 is CASSLNRDRAYTGELFF. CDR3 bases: TGTGCCAGCAGTTTAAATCGGGACAGGGCCTACACCGGGGAGCTGTTTTTT.

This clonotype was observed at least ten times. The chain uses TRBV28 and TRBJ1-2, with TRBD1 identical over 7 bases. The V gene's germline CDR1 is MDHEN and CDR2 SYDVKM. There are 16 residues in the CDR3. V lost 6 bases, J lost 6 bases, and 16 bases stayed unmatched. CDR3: CASSRNGWEGADGYTF. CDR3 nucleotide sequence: TGTGCCAGCAGCCGTAATGGGTGGGAGGGGGCAGATGGCTACACCTTC.

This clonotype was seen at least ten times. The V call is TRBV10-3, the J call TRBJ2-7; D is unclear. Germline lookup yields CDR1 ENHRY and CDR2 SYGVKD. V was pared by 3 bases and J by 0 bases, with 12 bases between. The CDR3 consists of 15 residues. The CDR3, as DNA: TGTGCCATCAGTGATCTTGTACAGAGCTCCTACGAGCAGTACTTC. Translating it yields CAISDLVQSSYEQYF.

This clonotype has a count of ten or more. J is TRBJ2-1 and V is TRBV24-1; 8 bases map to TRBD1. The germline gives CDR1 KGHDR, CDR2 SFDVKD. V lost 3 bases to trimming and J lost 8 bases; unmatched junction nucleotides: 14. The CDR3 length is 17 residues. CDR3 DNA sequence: TGTGCCACCAGTGATCGTTCAACAGGGGGATCATACGATGAGCAGTTCTTC. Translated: CATSDRSTGGSYDEQFF.

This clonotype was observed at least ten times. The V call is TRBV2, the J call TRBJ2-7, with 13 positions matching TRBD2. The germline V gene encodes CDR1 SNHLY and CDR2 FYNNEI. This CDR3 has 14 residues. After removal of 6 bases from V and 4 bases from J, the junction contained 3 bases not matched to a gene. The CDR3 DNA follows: TGTGCCAGCAGGCGGACTAGCGGGAGATACGAGCAGTACTTC. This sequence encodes CASRRTSGRYEQYF.

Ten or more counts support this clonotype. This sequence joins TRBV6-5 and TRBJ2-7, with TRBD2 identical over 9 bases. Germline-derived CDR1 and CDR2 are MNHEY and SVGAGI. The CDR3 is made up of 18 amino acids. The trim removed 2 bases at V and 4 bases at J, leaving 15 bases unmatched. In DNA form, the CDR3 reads TGTGCCAGCAGTTACGAGACAGGGAAGAGTAGCGGGGGATACGAGCAGTACTTC. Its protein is CASSYETGKSSGGYEQYF.

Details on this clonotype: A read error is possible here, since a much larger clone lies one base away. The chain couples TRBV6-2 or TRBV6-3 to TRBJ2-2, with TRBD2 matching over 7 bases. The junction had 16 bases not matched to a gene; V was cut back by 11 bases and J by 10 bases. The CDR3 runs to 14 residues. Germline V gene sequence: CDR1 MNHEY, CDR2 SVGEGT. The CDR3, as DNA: TGTGCCTGCCGCCCCTGGCGGGAGACTACGGAGCTGTTTTTT. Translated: CACRPWRETTELFF.

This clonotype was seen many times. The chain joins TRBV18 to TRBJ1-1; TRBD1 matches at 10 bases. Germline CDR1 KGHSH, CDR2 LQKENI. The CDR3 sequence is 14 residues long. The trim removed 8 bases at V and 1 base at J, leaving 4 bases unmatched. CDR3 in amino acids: CASSRDRGNTEAFF. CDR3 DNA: TGTGCCAGCAGCAGGGACAGGGGGAACACTGAAGCTTTCTTT.